Reported below is one T cell receptor (beta chain). This specimen comes from a study of shared T cell receptors in the human thymus. Assay: immunoSEQ multiplex PCR; the TCRdb copy retains only in-frame clones and omits some. The repertoire has roughly 550,000 clones, 75% to 80% of them found once; the top ten carry more than 0.01%. The CDR3 contains 17 residues. V shed 2 bases, J shed 0 bases, and the junction held 4 bases outside the gene matches. Per the germline V gene, CDR1 is SGHRS and CDR2 is YFSETQ. These same data were also listed under a study on human thymus T cells.

Sequenced input: thymocytes. The sequence came from a boy younger than two with a congenital heart defect. The rearrangement joins TRBV5-1 to TRBJ2-3; 12 nucleotides line up with TRBD2. CDR3 amino acids: CASSFRLAGVSTDTQYF. The CDR3 bases are TGCGCCAGCAGCTTCCGACTAGCGGGAGTGAGCACAGATACGCAGTATTTT.